Listed below are T cell receptor beta chains from one sample, sequenced in a study of T-cell memory formation after mild COVID-19. A single record per CDR3 protein comes from TCRdb applying MiXCR to the 5' RACE reads. The sample contains around 130,000 distinct CDR3 sequences, 11% to 15% of which appear only once. Sequenced: PBMCs or a T cell subset sorted from them (not recorded which). The receptors originated from an adult woman who had mild COVID-19 (a few samples of this study predate the infection). Cell type and time point are not known. CDR3s include the opening cysteine and the closing phenylalanine or tryptophan. A D gene is named only where the DNA matches it firmly. Clone sizes are given selectively: once, few, many, or a class where the clone is expanded.

>TRBJ2-1|few|TRBV6-5|TRBD2
TGTGCCAGCACTTCAAGCCCTCCGCCGGGACTAAACAATGAGCAGTTCTTC
CASTSSPPPGLNNEQFF
>TRBJ2-7|.|TRBV29-1|TRBD2
TGCAGCGTTGAAGAGGTTAGCGGGAGAGCCTACGAGCAGTACTTC
CSVEEVSGRAYEQYF
>TRBJ2-7|.|TRBV20-1|TRBD1
TGCAGTGCTAGGACAGGGATCCGCTACGAGCAGTACTTC
CSARTGIRYEQYF
>TRBJ2-7|few|TRBV29-1|.
TGCAGCGTTCGGTGGACAAATTCCTACGAGCAGTACTTC
CSVRWTNSYEQYF
>TRBJ1-2|.|TRBV13|TRBD1
TGTGCCAGCAGCTTAGGGGGACAGGCAAACTATGGCTACACCTTC
CASSLGGQANYGYTF
>TRBJ2-7|few|TRBV12-3/TRBV12-4|.
TGTGCCAGCAGCCTCCCGACAGGAGGAGCCTACGAGCAGTACTTC
CASSLPTGGAYEQYF
>TRBJ2-3|.|TRBV4-3|.
TGCGCCAGCAGCCAAGGGCGGCTGAGACAGGGAGGGACAGATACGCAGTATTTT
CASSQGRLRQGGTDTQYF
>TRBJ1-4|.|TRBV5-4|.
TGTGCCAGCAGCCTGAGGGGGAGGGAAAAACTGTTTTTT
CASSLRGREKLFF
>TRBJ2-2|.|TRBV4-3|TRBD1
TGCGCCAGCAGCCCAGACAGGGGAGGTGTCGGGGAGCTGTTTTTT
CASSPDRGGVGELFF
>TRBJ2-1|once|TRBV6-6|.
TGTGCCGTGAGCAGGGACGGCCCCTACAATGAGCAGTTCTTC
CAVSRDGPYNEQFF
>TRBJ1-1|few|TRBV2|.
TGTGCCAGCATCCCGGTTACAGTCTTCACTGAAGCTTTCTTT
CASIPVTVFTEAFF
>TRBJ1-5|.|TRBV2|.
TGTGCCAGCAGTAACATTTGGAGAACGAATCAGCCCCAGCATTTT
CASSNIWRTNQPQHF
>TRBJ1-5|.|TRBV4-1|.
TGCGCCAGCAGCCCCCTAGACAGTGTTAATAGTCAGCCCCAGCATTTT
CASSPLDSVNSQPQHF
>TRBJ1-3|.|TRBV7-9|.
TGTGCCAGCAGCTTAGACGACCGACCTATAGACACCATATATTTT
CASSLDDRPIDTIYF
>TRBJ2-7|.|TRBV4-1|.
TGCGCCAGCAGCCAGACGACTAGTCCCTACGAGCAGTACTTC
CASSQTTSPYEQYF
>TRBJ2-5|.|TRBV12-3/TRBV12-4|.
TGTGCCAGCCGGTCGAACAGCGACCAAGAGACCCAGTACTTC
CASRSNSDQETQYF
>TRBJ1-4|few|TRBV10-3|.
TGTGCCATCAATAATGAAAAACTGTTTTTT
CAINNEKLFF
>TRBJ1-3|many|TRBV10-3|.
TGTGCCATCCTCAGGGCTGGAAACACCATATATTTT
CAILRAGNTIYF
>TRBJ2-7|few|TRBV30|.
TGTGCCTGGAGTGTGCGGGCTACCCTCAGGGACGAGCAGTACTTC
CAWSVRATLRDEQYF
>TRBJ2-7|.|TRBV7-8|.
TGTGCCAGCAGCTTAGGGTATGAGACCCTGGTCGGGTACGAGCAGTACTTC
CASSLGYETLVGYEQYF
>TRBJ2-2|few|TRBV4-2|.
TGTGCCAGCAGCCAAGAAACGGCGAACACCGGGGAGCTGTTTTTT
CASSQETANTGELFF
>TRBJ2-7|.|TRBV12-3/TRBV12-4|.
TGTGCCAGCAGGGTTTCCTACGAGCAGTACTTC
CASRVSYEQYF
>TRBJ2-3|few|TRBV11-1|.
TGTGCCAGCAGCCTAGGAATAGGACGACAGAGCACAGATACGCAGTATTTT
CASSLGIGRQSTDTQYF
>TRBJ2-1|many|TRBV29-1|TRBD2
TGCAGCGTTCGGACTAGCCTCTACAATGAGCAGTTCTTC
CSVRTSLYNEQFF
>TRBJ2-5|few|TRBV7-9|TRBD2
TGTGCCAGCAGCTTAGTACTAGCGGGGGCGTGGGAGACCCAGTACTTC
CASSLVLAGAWETQYF
>TRBJ2-7|few|TRBV15|.
TGTGCCACCAGCAGAGTCCCCTCTAGTGCCGAGCAGTACTTC
CATSRVPSSAEQYF
>TRBJ2-7|.|TRBV20-1|TRBD2
TGCAGTGCTAGAACGACTAGCGGGAGACCTTCCTCCTACGAGCAGTACTTC
CSARTTSGRPSSYEQYF
>TRBJ2-2|.|TRBV29-1|.
TGCAGCGTTTCGTCTGCCGGGGAGCTGTTTTTT
CSVSSAGELFF
>TRBJ1-2|.|TRBV9|TRBD1
TGTGCCAGCAGGACAGGGGATGGCTACACCTTC
CASRTGDGYTF
>TRBJ2-7|.|TRBV10-3|.
TGTGCCATCAGTGATATCCACGAGCAGTACTTC
CAISDIHEQYF
>TRBJ2-5|many|TRBV12-3/TRBV12-4|.
TGTGCCACGCGGGGCCGACTCCAAGAGACCCAGTACTTC
CATRGRLQETQYF
>TRBJ2-4|few|TRBV27|TRBD1
TGTGCCAGCAGTTTAGGACAGGGGAGCATTCAGTACTTC
CASSLGQGSIQYF
>TRBJ2-7|.|TRBV12-3/TRBV12-4|TRBD2
TGTGCCAGCAGTTTAACTAGCGGGAATTACGAGCAGTACTTC
CASSLTSGNYEQYF
>TRBJ1-1|.|TRBV9|.
TGTGCCAGCTCCCCCGAAGGGGGAAACACTGAAGCTTTCTTT
CASSPEGGNTEAFF
>TRBJ1-5|many|TRBV6-6|.
TGTGCCAGCAGTTACGGGGGGGGTCAGCCCCAGCATTTT
CASSYGGGQPQHF
>TRBJ2-2|.|TRBV7-6|.
TGTGCCAGCAGCGTAGCCTCCCTCGAGGCCGGGGAGCTGTTTTTT
CASSVASLEAGELFF